This entry lists 21 T cell receptor beta chains sequenced from one sample in a study of blood T cell repertoires in COVID-19. The assay was immunoSEQ multiplex PCR, and TCRdb's table has in-frame clones only and misses some. The sample carries 40,000 to 50,000 clones, 86% recorded once. The specimen sequenced was peripheral blood. These receptors originate from a woman of 80 years or more with acute or convalescent COVID-19.

This clone appeared a few times. This sequence joins TRBV6-4 and TRBJ1-5; D unclear. Germline loops: CDR1 MRHNA, CDR2 SNTAGT. Trimming removed 5 bases from V and 7 bases from J, with 15 bases in between. CDR3 length equals 14 residues. The CDR3 bases are TGTGCCAGCAGTACGGGCCCTGGGGAGCAGCCCCAGCATTTT. Protein sequence: CASSTGPGEQPQHF.

The chain employs TRBV27 and TRBJ1-1; D is unresolved. The germline V gene has CDR1 MNHEY and CDR2 SMNVEV (reference sequence). V was shortened by 5 bases and J by 0 bases, with 7 bases between the two germline ends. CDR3 length: 13 residues. The CDR3 region is CASSLQMNTEAFF. The CDR3 coding sequence is TGTGCCAGCAGTCTACAGATGAACACTGAAGCTTTCTTT.

The chain employs TRBV15 and TRBJ2-1; D is possibly TRBD1 (5 bases). Germline loops: CDR1 LNHNV, CDR2 YYDKDF (reference sequence). The V gene lost 0 bases and the J gene lost 5 bases, with 5 bases spanning the gap. CDR3 length: 13 amino acids. The CDR3 sequence: CATSREGHNEQFF. In DNA form, the CDR3 reads TGTGCCACCAGCAGAGAGGGGCACAATGAGCAGTTCTTC.

V gene TRBV28 combines with J gene TRBJ1-4, with TRBD1 as a possible D gene (6 bases). Germline assignment: CDR1 MDHEN and CDR2 SYDVKM. The CDR3 runs to 15 residues. The V end lost 3 bases, the J end lost 5 bases, and 13 bases lay between the germline ends. The CDR3 coding sequence is TGTGCCAGCAGTTTTGGGGGACAAGGCAATGAAAAACTGTTTTTT. Amino acid sequence: CASSFGGQGNEKLFF.

This rearrangement joins TRBV6-1 to TRBJ2-3, with D maybe TRBD2 (6 bases). The V end lost 0 bases, the J end lost 1 base, and 11 bases lay between the germline ends. CDR3 size: 16 residues. CDR1 and CDR2 from the germline V gene are MNHNS and SASEGT. The CDR3 DNA follows: TGTGCCAGCAGTGAAGCGGAAGCTAGCGGCACAGATACGCAGTATTTT. Translation gives CASSEAEASGTDTQYF.

The chain links TRBV7-9 to TRBJ1-5, with a weak D call TRBD1 (5 bases). This CDR3 comprises 13 residues. Trimming left V 0 bases short and J 5 bases short, with 5 bases between. Germline CDR1 reads SEHNR; CDR2 reads FQNEAQ (reference sequence). The CDR3 region is CASSLAGDQPQHF. The CDR3 DNA reads TGTGCCAGCAGCTTAGCAGGGGATCAGCCCCAGCATTTT.

The rearrangement joins TRBV10-3 to TRBJ2-3; the match to TRBD2 covers 8 bases. With V trimmed by 4 bases and J by 1 base, 4 bases remained unmatched. CDR1 ENHRY and CDR2 SYGVKD come from the germline V gene. The length of the CDR3 is 15 residues. The CDR3 spells CAISGGGRGTDTQYF. In nucleotides, the CDR3 is TGTGCCATCAGTGGCGGGGGGCGCGGCACAGATACGCAGTATTTT.

The V gene is TRBV13, the J gene TRBJ2-7; 7 bases match TRBD1. The length of the CDR3 is 15 residues. V shed 5 bases and J 2 bases; nucleotides not matched to a gene: 9. Germline V gene sequence: CDR1 PRHDT, CDR2 FYEKMQ (reference sequence). DNA for the CDR3: TGTGCCAGCAGCCCCACCGGGACAGTACCCTACGAGCAGTACTTC. Encoded protein: CASSPTGTVPYEQYF.

This rearrangement joins TRBV5-1 to TRBJ1-3; D may be TRBD1 (6 bases). From germline, CDR1 is SGHRS and CDR2 YFSETQ. V was clipped by 3 bases and J by 0 bases, with 10 bases between them. This CDR3 has 15 residues. The CDR3 here is CASSSGHSSGNTIYF. The CDR3 nucleotides read TGCGCCAGCAGCTCGGGACACAGCTCTGGAAACACCATATATTTT.

CDR3 sequence reads: CASSLPGTGGRAFF. The CDR3 nucleotides are TGTGCCAGCAGCTTACCCGGGACAGGGGGCAGGGCTTTCTTT. This sequence joins TRBV7-2 and TRBJ1-1; the match to TRBD1 covers 12 bases. Per germline, CDR1 SGHTA and CDR2 FQGNSA. This CDR3 contains 14 residues. V was clipped by 2 bases and J by 11 bases; unmatched bases: 6.

The V gene is TRBV6-1, the J gene TRBJ1-5, with 8 bases that match TRBD1. The J segment lost 3 bases and the V segment lost 3 bases, leaving 4 bases of the junction unmatched. The CDR3 extends over 15 amino acids. CDR1 MNHNS and CDR2 SASEGT come from the germline V gene. DNA for the CDR3: TGTGCCAGCAGTGACACGGGACAGGTCAATCAGCCCCAGCATTTT. This translates into CASSDTGQVNQPQHF.

This chain uses TRBV10-2 with TRBJ1-6, with 10 bases aligning to TRBD1. The V segment lost 2 bases and the J segment 8 bases; nucleotides outside the gene matches: 6. This CDR3 is built from 16 residues. The germline V gene has CDR1 WSHSY and CDR2 SAAADI. CDR3 sequence: CASSEGVGTGDSPLHF. Written as DNA, the CDR3 is TGCGCCAGCAGTGAGGGGGTTGGGACAGGGGATTCACCCCTCCACTTT.

CDR3 in amino acids: CASSPDRGSTGELFF. CDR3 bases: TGCGCCAGCAGCCCGGACAGGGGGTCCACCGGGGAGCTGTTTTTT. The chain links TRBV5-1 to TRBJ2-2, with 10 bases matching TRBD1. This CDR3 has 15 amino acids. V lost 4 bases, J lost 4 bases, and 4 bases stayed unmatched. Germline CDR1 is SGHRS and CDR2 is YFSETQ.

CDR3 coding DNA: TGCGCCAGCAGCCTGGGGACAGATAGGGCCAAAAACATTCAGTACTTC. It codes for CASSLGTDRAKNIQYF. This chain uses TRBV4-1 with TRBJ2-4, with 7 bases aligning to TRBD1. CDR1 MGHRA and CDR2 YSYEKL come from the germline V gene. The CDR3 is made up of 16 amino acids. V trimming: 4 bases; J trimming: 1 base; junction bases outside the gene matches: 7.

This clone has a single count. The rearrangement uses TRBV5-6 and TRBJ1-4; no definite D call. Germline V gene data show CDR1 as SGHDT and CDR2 as YYEEEE. The length of the CDR3 is 16 residues. Trimming took off 4 bases at V and 5 bases at J, with 18 bases between the two ends. CDR3 DNA: TGTGCCAGCAGCCTGGTGAGCCTGTCCTCAAATGAAAAACTGTTTTTT. It yields the protein CASSLVSLSSNEKLFF.

The rearrangement joins TRBV6-5 to TRBJ1-2; D is possibly TRBD1 (5 bases). This CDR3 contains 14 residues. CDR1 MNHEY and CDR2 SVGAGI come from the germline V gene. V was cut by 7 bases and J by 2 bases, with 14 bases left in between. CDR3 coding DNA: TGTGCCAGCACCCCGGGGGGGTTCAACTATGGCTACACCTTC. It codes for CASTPGGFNYGYTF.

The chain employs TRBV14 and TRBJ1-6; D unresolved. Trimming removed 8 bases from V and 7 bases from J, with 12 bases in between. Looked up from germline, CDR1 is SGHDN and CDR2 is FVKESK. CDR3 length: 13 amino acids. The CDR3 DNA reads as TGTGCCAGCCGGAGGGAGGGCAATTCACCCCTCCACTTT. It codes for CASRREGNSPLHF.

J is TRBJ2-7 and V is TRBV18, with 9 bases lining up with TRBD1. V was pared by 2 bases and J by 2 bases, with 4 bases of the junction left unmatched. Germline V lookup: CDR1 KGHSH, CDR2 LQKENI. The CDR3 length is 15 residues. CDR3 region: CASSPGQGNPYEQYF. The CDR3 DNA sequence: TGTGCCAGCTCACCAGGACAGGGGAACCCCTACGAGCAGTACTTC.

The chain is built from TRBV24-1 and TRBJ2-1; TRBD1 aligns across 9 bases. The CDR3 has 14 residues. Germline values: CDR1 KGHDR, CDR2 SFDVKD. The ends lost 9 bases at V and 4 bases at J; junction bases unmatched: 6. The DNA for the CDR3 is TGTGCCACCGGCACAGGGGGCTCATACAATGAGCAGTTCTTC. The encoded protein is CATGTGGSYNEQFF.

Only one count was recorded for this clone. The chain joins TRBV7-8 to TRBJ1-5; 11 positions match TRBD1. V dropped 5 bases and J dropped 6; count of bases not matched to a gene: 9. This CDR3 contains 16 residues. Germline V lookup: CDR1 SGHVS, CDR2 FQNEAQ. DNA for the CDR3: TGTGCCAGCAGCCTCTGGGACAGGGGGACAGGTCAGCCCCAGCATTTT. Translated, it gives CASSLWDRGTGQPQHF.

J is TRBJ2-7 and V is TRBV2; D call uncertain. V lost 6 bases, J lost 4 bases, and 10 bases lay in between. Germline values: CDR1 SNHLY, CDR2 FYNNEI. This CDR3 is 12 amino acids long. This CDR3 reads CASRPDSYEQYF. The CDR3 nucleotides read TGTGCCAGCAGGCCAGATTCTTACGAGCAGTACTTC.